These 15 T cell receptor beta chains were sequenced from one sample in a study of blood T cell repertoires in COVID-19. Generated by immunoSEQ multiplex PCR, the TCRdb table keeps only in-frame clones and is missing some. In the table there are more than 250,000 clones, roughly 86% of which are singletons. The sequenced sample was PBMCs or T cells enriched from blood (not recorded which). Every receptor here comes from a woman under 30 who had recovered from COVID-19.

This clone came up once. This chain uses TRBV4-1 with TRBJ2-2; TRBD1 agrees at 8 bases. J was trimmed by 0 bases and V by 3 bases; bases with no gene match: 12. The CDR3 contains 19 residues. Germline-derived CDR1 and CDR2 are MGHRA and YSYEKL. The CDR3 protein is CASSHVPIMGQANTGELFF. Here the CDR3 DNA reads TGCGCCAGCAGCCATGTACCTATAATGGGACAGGCGAACACCGGGGAGCTGTTTTTT.

The gene calls are TRBV11-3 and TRBJ1-2; D is perhaps TRBD1 (6 bases). This CDR3 has 15 amino acids. V was shortened by 0 bases and J by 7 bases, with 15 bases between the two germline ends. Germline-derived CDR1 and CDR2 are SGHNT and YENEEA. This chain's CDR3 is CASSLEGDTRFGYTF. The CDR3 bases are TGTGCCAGCAGCTTAGAAGGGGACACGCGCTTTGGCTACACCTTC.

The chain couples TRBV10-3 to TRBJ1-2, with D tentatively TRBD1 (5 bases). Trimming cost V 10 bases and J 6 bases, with 18 bases left between them. The CDR3 has 13 residues. Germline CDR1 reads ENHRY; CDR2 reads SYGVKD. For the CDR3, the DNA is TGTGCCACCGTCCATGACAGCAGGCATGGCTACACCTTC. Protein: CATVHDSRHGYTF.

This clone was detected only once. The CDR3 DNA is TGTGCCAGCAGCGTAGTTGCAGGGCCAGATACGCAGTATTTT. Translation: CASSVVAGPDTQYF. The chain carries TRBV9 and TRBJ2-3; perhaps TRBD1 as D (5 bases). The CDR3 is 14 amino acids. Per germline, CDR1 SGDLS and CDR2 YYNGEE. Trimming took 0 bases from V and 4 from J, leaving 9 bases between them.

The V gene is TRBV4-1, the J gene TRBJ1-2; D might be TRBD1 (6 bases). The V end lost 4 bases, the J end lost 2 bases, and 8 bases lay between the germline ends. CDR1 is MGHRA, CDR2 YSYEKL, per germline. This CDR3 is 13 amino acids long. The CDR3 DNA reads TGCGCCAGCAGCCTCGGACAGAACTATGGCTACACCTTC. Protein product: CASSLGQNYGYTF.

The chain employs TRBV6-2 or TRBV6-3 and TRBJ2-7; 7 bases agree with TRBD1. The CDR3 extends over 13 amino acids. The germline CDR1 and CDR2 sequences are MNHEY and SVGEGT. V was clipped by 5 bases and J by 3 bases; unmatched bases: 4. The CDR3 DNA sequence: TGTGCCAGCAGTCCGGGACAGTTCTACGAGCAGTACTTC. Its protein product is CASSPGQFYEQYF.

This sequence joins TRBV3-1 (or the pseudogene TRBV3-2) and TRBJ2-3; 7 nucleotides line up with TRBD2. The CDR3 contains 15 residues. V lost 4 bases and J lost 2; bases outside the gene matches: 6. The germline CDR1 and CDR2 sequences are LGHDT and YNNKEL (reference sequence). CDR3 in DNA: TGTGCCAGCAGCCCCCGAGCGGGGACCACAGATACGCAGTATTTT. Amino acids: CASSPRAGTTDTQYF.

For the CDR3, the DNA is TGCGCCAGCAGCTCCGGGACTAGCGGGGAATACAATGAGCAGTTCTTC. Translated: CASSSGTSGEYNEQFF. This chain uses TRBV5-1 with TRBJ2-1; TRBD2 agrees at 13 bases. The CDR3 runs 16 residues. The germline V gene encodes CDR1 SGHRS and CDR2 YFSETQ. Unmatched junction bases numbered 4, after V lost 3 bases and J lost 4 bases.

Here the CDR3 reads CASSQGQNNEQFF. The CDR3 DNA reads TGTGCCAGCAGCCAGGGACAGAACAATGAGCAGTTCTTC. This chain uses TRBV9 with TRBJ2-1; 7 bases line up with TRBD1. CDR1 is SGDLS and CDR2 is YYNGEE in the germline V gene. This CDR3 spans 13 amino acids. V lost 4 bases and J lost 5; bases outside the gene matches: 3.

This CDR3 is CASSSQGVLGNQPQHF. In nucleotides, the CDR3 is TGTGCCAGCAGTTCCCAAGGGGTTCTGGGCAATCAGCCCCAGCATTTT. V is TRBV6-6 and J is TRBJ1-5, with D tentatively TRBD1 (5 bases). The CDR3 has 16 residues. V was cut by 4 bases and J by 2 bases, with 15 bases left in between. The germline gives CDR1 MNHNY, CDR2 SVGAGI (reference sequence).

The V gene is TRBV19, the J gene TRBJ2-7, with TRBD1 identical over 8 bases. Germline V gene data show CDR1 as LNHDA and CDR2 as SQIVND (reference sequence). V shed 5 bases and J 7 bases; nucleotides not matched to a gene: 16. The CDR3 spans 16 residues. The CDR3 bases are TGTGCCAGTAGTCGATTGACAGGGGACAACCCGCGGGAGCAGTACTTC. It translates to CASSRLTGDNPREQYF.

This chain links TRBV10-3 with TRBJ1-5; 8 bases align to TRBD1. The CDR3 runs 17 residues. Trimming at V came to 0 bases and at J to 7 bases, leaving 11 bases not matched to a gene. CDR1 and CDR2 from the germline V gene are ENHRY and SYGVKD. The chain's CDR3 is CAISESYQRGTGQPQHF. The CDR3 nucleotides are TGTGCCATCAGTGAGTCATATCAACGGGGGACAGGACAGCCCCAGCATTTT.

This chain links TRBV30 with TRBJ2-1; D possibly corresponds to TRBD2 (6 bases). This CDR3 comprises 16 residues. Trimming cost V 1 base and J 2 bases, with 15 bases left between them. Germline lookup yields CDR1 GTSNPN and CDR2 SVGIG (reference sequence). This CDR3 is CAWSETRQGPYNEQFF. The CDR3, as DNA: TGTGCCTGGAGTGAGACTAGGCAGGGCCCCTACAATGAGCAGTTCTTC. The variable domain in full, with the rest retrieved from reference TRBV30 and TRBJ2-1, is SQTIHQWPATLVQPVGSPLSLECTVEGTSNPNLYWYRQAAGRGLQLLFYSVGIGQISSEVPQNLSASRPQDRQFILSSKKLLLSDSGFYLCAWSETRQGPYNEQFFGPGTRLTVL.

This chain connects TRBV5-1 to TRBJ1-4, with TRBD1 matching 7 bases. CDR1 is SGHRS, CDR2 YFSETQ, per germline. CDR3 length equals 16 residues. V lost 0 bases, J lost 6 bases, and 8 bases stayed unmatched. This chain's CDR3 is CASSLGGWTGDEKLFF. The CDR3 nucleotides read TGCGCCAGCAGCTTGGGGGGATGGACAGGTGATGAAAAACTGTTTTTT.

This chain uses TRBV6-5 with TRBJ1-3; D remains ambiguous. CDR1 and CDR2 (germline): MNHEY, SVGAGI. There are 12 residues in the CDR3. Deletions cut 11 bases from V and 2 bases from J, with 10 bases between. The CDR3 loop is CAGRRTGNTIYF. CDR3 DNA: TGTGCCGGGAGGAGGACTGGAAACACCATATATTTT.